This TCR beta chain was captured in a study of blood T cell repertoires in COVID-19. On the study more broadly: Samples taken during acute and convalescent COVID-19 were collected in the United States, Italy and Spain. PBMCs, B-cell-depleted T cells, or T cells were the source of the cDNA or gDNA that made up the material.

Here immunoSEQ multiplex PCR was the method, and the copy in TCRdb shows in-frame clones only, minus some. Of hundreds of thousands of clones in the sample, about 83% were seen once. All enrollees were roughly 18 to 100 years old and from under 25 US areas. For recovered donors of Cohort 3, there were two negative PCRs, clearance, or symptom resolution. Trimming cost V 4 bases and J 2 bases; bases outside gene matches: 7. Germline lookup yields CDR1 KGHDR and CDR2 SFDVKD. The CDR3 sequence is 16 residues long. The TCR originated in a woman aged 45 to 65 who had recovered from COVID-19. The chain employs TRBV24-1 and TRBJ2-7, with 10 nucleotides matching TRBD2. The specimen sequenced was PBMCs or T cells enriched from blood (not recorded which). The CDR3, as DNA: TGTGCCACCAGTGACCCAAGCGGGAGGGCCCCCTACGAGCAGTACTTC. Translating it yields CATSDPSGRAPYEQYF.